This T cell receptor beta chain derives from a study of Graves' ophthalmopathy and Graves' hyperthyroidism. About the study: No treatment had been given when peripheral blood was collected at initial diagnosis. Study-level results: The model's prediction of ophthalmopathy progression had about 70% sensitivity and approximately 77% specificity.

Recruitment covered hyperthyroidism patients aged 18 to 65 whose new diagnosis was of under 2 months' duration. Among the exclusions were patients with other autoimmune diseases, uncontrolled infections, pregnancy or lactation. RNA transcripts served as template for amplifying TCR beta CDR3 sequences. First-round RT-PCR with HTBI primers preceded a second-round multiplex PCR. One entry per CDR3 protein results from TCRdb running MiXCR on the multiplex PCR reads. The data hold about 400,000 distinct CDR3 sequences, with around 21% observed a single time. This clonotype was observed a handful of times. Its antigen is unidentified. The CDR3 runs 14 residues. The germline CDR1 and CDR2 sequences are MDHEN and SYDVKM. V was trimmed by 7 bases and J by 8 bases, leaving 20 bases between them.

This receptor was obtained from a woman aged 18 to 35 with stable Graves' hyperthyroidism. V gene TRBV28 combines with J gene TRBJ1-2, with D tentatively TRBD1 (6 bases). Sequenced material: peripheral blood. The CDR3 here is CASTDPSQGVGYTF. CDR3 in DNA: TGTGCCAGCACAGACCCGTCACAGGGCGTGGGCTACACCTTC.